What follows are 31 T cell receptor beta chains derived from one specimen sequenced in a study of beta chain features in type 1 diabetes. The investigators reverse transcribed all of the isolated RNA, so they sequenced expressed TCRB transcripts. This table comes from immunoSEQ multiplex PCR, and its TCRdb copy is limited to in-frame clones, with some not included. The data hold hundreds of thousands of clones, with about 14% observed a single time. Their antigen targets remain unknown. Overall study results and limits: Moderately but significantly shorter TCRB CDR3s were found in Type 1 diabetes patients in all four CD4+ subsets.

The sequencing input was naive CD4+ T cells from blood. The receptors here all came from a man in his late teens or twenties with type 1 diabetes.

In regard to this clone: The sample carries other DNA sequences with the same CDR3. The V gene is TRBV7-9, the J gene TRBJ2-3, with 7 bases matching TRBD2. Per the germline V gene, CDR1 is SEHNR and CDR2 is FQNEAQ (reference sequence). This CDR3 has 16 residues. J gave up 1 base and V 1 base, and 5 bases lay outside the gene matches. CDR3 DNA sequence: TGTGCCAGCAGCTTAGGACTAGCCGACCGCACAGATACGCAGTATTTT. Encoded protein: CASSLGLADRTDTQYF.

In its sample, this clone was seen a few times. V usage is TRBV19 and J usage is TRBJ2-7; 7 bases align to TRBD1. The trim removed 3 bases at V and 2 bases at J, leaving 4 bases unmatched. This CDR3 has 14 amino acids. The germline CDR1 and CDR2 sequences are LNHDA and SQIVND (reference sequence). CDR3 protein: CASSIAQGAYEQYF. CDR3 DNA: TGTGCCAGTAGTATTGCCCAGGGGGCCTACGAGCAGTACTTC.

This clone was counted between two and nine times. The chain has TRBV5-1 and TRBJ2-5; 8 bases match TRBD1. The CDR3 runs to 12 residues. J lost 5 bases, V lost 7 bases, and 4 bases had no gene match. The germline V gene encodes CDR1 SGHRS and CDR2 YFSETQ. The CDR3 here is CASRGQGETQYF. The CDR3 DNA follows: TGCGCCAGCCGAGGACAGGGCGAGACCCAGTACTTC.

This clone was seen a few times. The chain is built from TRBV7-9 and TRBJ1-6; D is uncertain. CDR3 length equals 13 residues. V dropped 1 base and J dropped 12 bases, with 10 bases sitting between them. The germline gives CDR1 SEHNR, CDR2 FQNEAQ (reference sequence). CDR3 region: CASSLEGRVPLHF. CDR3 bases: TGTGCCAGCAGCTTAGAGGGTAGGGTACCCCTCCACTTT.

V and J are TRBV2 and TRBJ2-1; possibly TRBD2 for D (6 bases). Germline CDR1 and CDR2: SNHLY and FYNNEI. The CDR3 totals 17 residues. V lost 7 bases, J lost 1 base, and 20 bases lay in between. CDR3 nucleotide sequence: TGTGCCAGCACACCACCTAACGGGAGAGGGTCCTACAATGAGCAGTTCTTC. Its protein product is CASTPPNGRGSYNEQFF.

There are a few counts of this clone. This chain links TRBV7-2 with TRBJ2-4; 12 positions match TRBD1. The junction had 5 bases not matched to a gene; V was cut back by 0 bases and J by 5 bases. This CDR3 comprises 17 residues. Germline V CDR1 and CDR2: SGHTA, FQGNSA. The CDR3 spells CASSLATGTGGENIQYF. The CDR3 region has the DNA TGTGCCAGCAGCTTAGCGACCGGGACAGGGGGCGAAAACATTCAGTACTTC.

This clone occurred a few times. This CDR3 is also generated by other DNA sequences in the sample. V and J are TRBV5-4 and TRBJ1-2; TRBD1 aligns across 9 bases. Germline V gene sequence: CDR1 SGHNT, CDR2 YYREEE (reference sequence). Trimming removed 4 bases from V and 1 base from J; junction bases left unmatched: 2. The CDR3 runs to 14 residues. The CDR3 spells CASSPGQGNYGYTF. Here the CDR3 DNA reads TGTGCCAGCAGCCCGGGACAGGGTAACTATGGCTACACCTTC.

This clone was recorded a few times. Written as DNA, the CDR3 is TGTGCCAGCAGTTCGGGGCCGTCACAGGGGGCCAGGCGCGAGCAGTACTTC. Its protein is CASSSGPSQGARREQYF. The chain links TRBV28 to TRBJ2-7; 9 bases agree with TRBD1. Germline values: CDR1 MDHEN, CDR2 SYDVKM. CDR3 length equals 17 residues. Losses at the gene ends were 4 bases for V and 6 bases for J; bases not matched to a gene: 16.

The chain carries TRBV10-3 and TRBJ2-5; tentatively, D is TRBD1 or TRBD2 (6 bases each). The germline V and J ends were trimmed by 6 bases and 3 bases, with 11 bases remaining between them. The CDR3 spans 13 residues. CDR1 is ENHRY and CDR2 is SYGVKD in the germline V gene. CDR3 sequence: CAIREGGEETQYF. CDR3 in DNA: TGTGCCATCAGGGAGGGGGGAGAAGAGACCCAGTACTTC.

The chain couples TRBV9 to TRBJ1-5, with D hard to call. Germline CDR1 reads SGDLS; CDR2 reads YYNGEE. The CDR3 covers 13 residues. Trimming shortened V by 4 bases and J by 4 bases, and 9 bases separated the two germline ends. The CDR3 nucleotides are TGTGCCAGCAGCCCCCAAGGGAATCAGCCCCAGCATTTT. This sequence encodes CASSPQGNQPQHF.

A few counts support this clone. This chain uses TRBV7-9 with TRBJ2-1; D not certain. The CDR3 length is 12 residues. Germline CDR1 SEHNR, CDR2 FQNEAQ (reference sequence). Trimming shortened V by 1 base and J by 15 bases, and 13 bases separated the two germline ends. CDR3: CASSLVQGGRFF. CDR3 DNA: TGTGCCAGCAGCTTAGTACAAGGTGGCCGGTTCTTC.

The chain has TRBV6-6 and TRBJ1-1, with TRBD1 as a possible D gene (5 bases). This CDR3 contains 16 residues. The V and J ends lost 7 bases and 0 bases respectively, with 18 bases between them. The V gene's germline CDR1 is MNHNY and CDR2 SVGAGI (reference sequence). This CDR3 is CASTLQAGPLNTEAFF. The CDR3 DNA follows: TGTGCCAGCACCCTACAGGCAGGGCCACTGAACACTGAAGCTTTCTTT.

This chain joins TRBV5-1 and TRBJ2-1; D not certain. Germline V gene sequence: CDR1 SGHRS, CDR2 YFSETQ. The CDR3 extends over 13 amino acids. The V end lost 3 bases, the J end lost 9 bases, and 13 bases lay between the germline ends. The CDR3 sequence is CASSYPLSTEQFF. CDR3 nucleotide sequence: TGCGCCAGCAGCTATCCCCTTAGTACTGAGCAGTTCTTC.

The chain links TRBV19 to TRBJ1-5, with unresolved D. The V end was cut by 7 bases, the J end by 5 bases, with 18 bases between. The V gene's germline CDR1 is LNHDA and CDR2 SQIVND (reference sequence). The CDR3 has 15 amino acids. The CDR3 loop reads CASTSGRPRDQPQHF. CDR3 in DNA: TGTGCCAGTACCTCTGGTCGGCCCCGCGATCAGCCCCAGCATTTT.

This clone was observed once. The chain couples TRBV7-3 to TRBJ2-1; the match to TRBD1 covers 11 bases. Germline V lookup: CDR1 SGHTA, CDR2 FQGTGA. This CDR3 region has 16 residues. V shed 6 bases, J shed 7 bases, and the junction held 11 bases outside the gene matches. CDR3 DNA: TGTGCCAGCAGTCGTATGGGACAGGGGGAATGGAATGAGCAGTTCTTC. This codes for CASSRMGQGEWNEQFF. The full variable domain, its missing parts supplied by reference TRBV7-3 and TRBJ2-1, is GAGVSQTPSNKVTEKGKYVELRCDPISGHTALYWYRQSLGQGPEFLIYFQGTGAADDSGLPNDRFFAVRPEGSVSTLKIQRTERGDSAVYLCASSRMGQGEWNEQFFGPGTRLTVL.

This chain links TRBV7-2 with TRBJ2-5; D is undetermined. The CDR3 sequence is 13 residues long. V was pared by 4 bases and J by 4 bases, with 10 bases between. Germline V lookup: CDR1 SGHTA, CDR2 FQGNSA. CDR3 residues: CASSYIKGETQYF. The CDR3 region has the DNA TGTGCCAGCAGCTACATCAAGGGAGAGACCCAGTACTTC.

The chain has TRBV6-1 and TRBJ2-1; 7 nucleotides line up with TRBD1. The germline V gene has CDR1 MNHNS and CDR2 SASEGT. V shed 5 bases, J shed 3 bases, and the junction held 7 bases outside the gene matches. The CDR3 spans 15 residues. The CDR3 is CASSWSRDSYNEQFF. CDR3 nucleotide sequence: TGTGCCAGCAGTTGGTCACGGGACAGCTACAATGAGCAGTTCTTC.

There are a few counts of this clone. The rearrangement links TRBV6-5 to TRBJ2-1; 12 bases are shared with TRBD2. The germline CDR1 and CDR2 sequences are MNHEY and SVGAGI. This CDR3 has 16 residues. V dropped 2 bases and J dropped 6; count of bases not matched to a gene: 5. The CDR3 nucleotides read TGTGCCAGCAGTTACCCTCTAGCGGGAGGGTTCAATGAGCAGTTCTTC. It codes for CASSYPLAGGFNEQFF.

This clone appeared a few times. The chain combines TRBV29-1 with TRBJ2-4, with D possibly TRBD1 on 5 matching bases. Trimming took 3 bases from V and 6 from J, leaving 12 bases between them. This CDR3 comprises 13 residues. Germline loops: CDR1 SQVTM, CDR2 ANQGSEA. The DNA of the CDR3 is TGCAGCGTTGAGAGGCAGGGTGGAAACATTCAGTACTTC. Its translation is CSVERQGGNIQYF.

The V and J genes are TRBV10-3 and TRBJ2-3; 7 bases fit TRBD2. The CDR3 totals 16 residues. V shed 6 bases, J shed 2 bases, and the junction held 11 bases outside the gene matches. Germline V lookup: CDR1 ENHRY, CDR2 SYGVKD. CDR3 in DNA: TGTGCCATCAGATCCGCGGTGGGGGGGACCACAGATACGCAGTATTTT. It yields the protein CAIRSAVGGTTDTQYF.

This sequence joins TRBV6-1 and TRBJ2-2; D not resolved. The CDR3 totals 13 residues. The V end lost 1 base, the J end lost 6 bases, and 6 bases lay between the germline ends. Germline CDR1 MNHNS, CDR2 SASEGT. In DNA form, the CDR3 reads TGTGCCAGCAGTGAAGTGATGGCCGGGGAGCTGTTTTTT. Encoded protein: CASSEVMAGELFF.

This clone was counted a few times. The chain joins TRBV29-1 to TRBJ1-4; D ambiguous. Trimming took off 7 bases at V and 0 bases at J, with 12 bases between the two ends. CDR1 and CDR2 (germline): SQVTM, ANQGSEA. This CDR3 is built from 14 residues. The CDR3 loop is CSAGPLATNEKLFF. The DNA for the CDR3 is TGCAGCGCGGGCCCTCTCGCAACTAATGAAAAACTGTTTTTT.

Only a few counts were recorded for this clone. DNA for the CDR3: TGTGCCATCAGTCCAAGCCTACCGACATACAATGAGCAGTTCTTC. Translating it yields CAISPSLPTYNEQFF. The V and J genes are TRBV10-3 and TRBJ2-1, with unresolved D. Germline CDR1 and CDR2: ENHRY and SYGVKD. V lost 5 bases to trimming and J lost 4 bases, with 15 bases between them. The CDR3 is 15 amino acids.

This clone was detected only a few times. The chain links TRBV7-2 to TRBJ2-5, with 11 bases aligning to TRBD2. The CDR3 contains 16 residues. Per germline, CDR1 SGHTA and CDR2 FQGNSA. The V gene end was trimmed by 3 bases and the J gene end by 1 base; junction bases not matched to a gene: 4. CDR3 residues: CASSFAGTSGQETQYF. The DNA for the CDR3 is TGTGCCAGCAGCTTCGCCGGGACTAGCGGCCAAGAGACCCAGTACTTC.

This chain joins TRBV25-1 and TRBJ1-5; D is possibly TRBD1 (5 bases). The CDR3 consists of 14 residues. V was trimmed by 3 bases and J by 9 bases, leaving 15 bases between them. Per the germline V gene, CDR1 is MGHDK and CDR2 is SYGVNS. The CDR3 region is CASSDGTGLGPQHF. The CDR3 DNA reads TGTGCCAGCAGTGACGGGACTGGCCTAGGGCCCCAGCATTTT. The complete variable domain, with remaining parts taken from reference TRBV25-1 and TRBJ1-5, reads EADIYQTPRYLVIGTGKKITLECSQTMGHDKMYWYQQDPGMELHLIHYSYGVNSTEKGDLSSESTVSRIRTEHFPLTLESARPSHTSQYLCASSDGTGLGPQHFGDGTRLSIL.

This chain joins TRBV9 and TRBJ2-1, with 10 positions matching TRBD2. CDR1 is SGDLS and CDR2 is YYNGEE in the germline V gene. The CDR3 contains 17 residues. Germline trimming cut 0 bases from V and 6 bases from J; bases unmatched to any gene: 9. In DNA form, the CDR3 reads TGTGCCAGCAGCGTAGCTATGTCTAGCGGGAGTGGCAATGAGCAGTTCTTC. This gives the protein CASSVAMSSGSGNEQFF.

This clone was seen only a few times. This chain links TRBV5-6 with TRBJ2-7; D unresolved. The ends were cut back, 1 base at V and 6 bases at J, with 5 bases in the middle. CDR1 SGHDT and CDR2 YYEEEE come from the germline V gene. The CDR3 loop spans 11 amino acids. This chain's CDR3 is CASSLYSEQYF. CDR3 DNA sequence: TGTGCCAGCAGCTTGTATTCCGAGCAGTACTTC.

This clone was found a few times. The CDR3 DNA reads as TGCAGCGTGGGGGAGGTTATGCGGGCCTACAATGAGCAGTTCTTC. Translation: CSVGEVMRAYNEQFF. The chain carries TRBV29-1 and TRBJ2-1; D may be TRBD2 (6 bases). Trimming removed 6 bases at V and 2 bases at J, with 17 bases between. CDR1 and CDR2 from the germline V gene are SQVTM and ANQGSEA. The CDR3 totals 15 residues.

CDR3 protein: CASSPPSQGYKSGETQYF. In nucleotides, the CDR3 is TGTGCCAGCTCCCCCCCGAGCCAGGGGTACAAGAGTGGAGAGACCCAGTACTTC. The chain uses TRBV28 and TRBJ2-5; D is perhaps TRBD1 (6 bases). V was clipped by 8 bases and J by 4 bases, with 29 bases between them. This CDR3 is 18 amino acids long. The germline gives CDR1 MDHEN, CDR2 SYDVKM.

The V gene is TRBV29-1, the J gene TRBJ2-5; 7 positions agree with TRBD1. The trim removed 4 bases at V and 5 bases at J, leaving 7 bases unmatched. CDR1 and CDR2 (germline): SQVTM, ANQGSEA. The CDR3 totals 13 residues. The CDR3 region has the DNA TGCAGCGTTGTCCGGACAGGCTTCGAGACCCAGTACTTC. Translation gives CSVVRTGFETQYF. The entire variable domain, with the rest obtained from reference TRBV29-1 and TRBJ2-5, is as follows: SAVISQKPSRDICQRGTSLTIQCQVDSQVTMMFWYRQQPGQSLTLIATANQGSEATYESGFVIDKFPISRPNLTFSTLTVSNMSPEDSSIYLCSVVRTGFETQYFGPGTRLLVL.

This clone was seen a handful of times. This chain links TRBV4-2 with TRBJ2-1; TRBD2 matches 7 bases. V dropped 1 base and J dropped 8; count of bases not matched to a gene: 17. CDR3 size: 18 residues. CDR1 LGHNA and CDR2 YNFKEQ come from the germline V gene. CDR3 sequence (DNA): TGTGCCAGCAGCCAAGGGCGGAGCGGGACCGTCCTAGGGGATGAGCAGTTCTTC. This translates into CASSQGRSGTVLGDEQFF.